Listed here are 23 T cell receptor beta chains from one sample, sequenced in a study of OX40 agonist ivuxolimab in advanced cancers. The repertoire was sequenced with immunoSEQ multiplex PCR; TCRdb's copy has only in-frame clones and lacks some. This sample has fewer than 65,000 clones, with approximately 90% found just once. Sequenced here: CD4+ or CD8+ T cells sorted from blood, sampled in a trial of the OX40 agonist ivuxolimab. Receptor source: an adult with an advanced solid tumor such as melanoma, head and neck, liver or kidney cancer.

J is TRBJ2-5 and V is TRBV27, with 10 bases that match TRBD2. J gave up 9 bases and V 6 bases, and 13 bases lay outside the gene matches. Germline CDR1 is MNHEY and CDR2 is SMNVEV (reference sequence). This CDR3 region has 15 residues. The chain's CDR3 is CASSPKRASGGAQYF. As DNA, the CDR3 is TGTGCCAGCAGCCCAAAACGGGCTAGCGGGGGTGCCCAGTACTTC.

The chain uses TRBV27 and TRBJ2-3; 11 nucleotides align to TRBD2. The CDR3 spans 14 residues. The germline gives CDR1 MNHEY, CDR2 SMNVEV (reference sequence). Germline trimming cut 7 bases from V and 6 bases from J; bases unmatched to any gene: 6. The CDR3 bases are TGTGCCAGCACTAGCGGGGGGCCGTGGGATACGCAGTATTTT. Amino acids: CASTSGGPWDTQYF.

The gene calls are TRBV5-1 and TRBJ2-1; weak D call: TRBD2 (6 bases). Germline V gene sequence: CDR1 SGHRS, CDR2 YFSETQ. The CDR3 runs 16 residues. V was shortened by 1 base and J by 2 bases, with 13 bases between the two germline ends. The chain's CDR3 is CASSLQAGGAYNEQFF. In nucleotides, the CDR3 is TGCGCCAGCAGCTTGCAAGCGGGTGGGGCCTACAATGAGCAGTTCTTC.

The rearrangement joins TRBV7-9 to TRBJ2-7; D ambiguous. The ends were cut back, 5 bases at V and 9 bases at J, with 17 bases in the middle. Germline V gives CDR1 SEHNR, CDR2 FQNEAQ (reference sequence). This CDR3 contains 13 residues. The CDR3 sequence is CASSPRRNEGQYF. As DNA, the CDR3 is TGTGCCAGCAGCCCCCGCCGAAACGAAGGGCAGTACTTC.

The chain is built from TRBV14 and TRBJ2-6; D possibly corresponds to TRBD2 (7 bases). Germline CDR1 reads SGHDN; CDR2 reads FVKESK. V lost 0 bases, J lost 5 bases, and 17 bases lay in between. The CDR3 extends over 18 amino acids. CDR3 sequence reads: CASSQDLGGGRRANVLTF. The CDR3 DNA sequence: TGTGCCAGCAGCCAAGATCTTGGGGGGGGGCGAAGGGCCAACGTCCTGACTTTC.

This clone was seen a handful of times. This chain joins TRBV14 and TRBJ1-2; D ambiguous. The germline V and J ends were trimmed by 1 base and 1 base, with 7 bases remaining between them. The CDR3 consists of 14 residues. Germline CDR1 is SGHDN and CDR2 is FVKESK. This chain's CDR3 is CASSQARSNYGYTF. The CDR3 DNA follows: TGTGCCAGCAGCCAAGCACGAAGTAACTATGGCTACACCTTC.

The gene calls are TRBV5-1 and TRBJ2-7; 8 nucleotides align to TRBD2. V shed 6 bases, J shed 6 bases, and the junction held 11 bases outside the gene matches. The CDR3 sequence is 14 residues long. The V gene's germline CDR1 is SGHRS and CDR2 YFSETQ. CDR3 in DNA: TGCGCCAGCACCTCGGGGGGGGGCACCGGCGAGCAGTACTTC. Translated: CASTSGGGTGEQYF. The entire variable domain, with the rest obtained from reference TRBV5-1 and TRBJ2-7, is as follows: KAGVTQTPRYLIKTRGQQVTLSCSPISGHRSVSWYQQTPGQGLQFLFEYFSETQRNKGNFPGRFSGRQFSNSRSEMNVSTLELGDSALYLCASTSGGGTGEQYFGPGTRLTVT.

This chain links TRBV6-5 with TRBJ1-2; the D gene is possibly TRBD1 (5 bases). The CDR3 loop spans 14 amino acids. Germline V gene lookup returns CDR1 MNHEY and CDR2 SVGAGI. The germline V and J ends were trimmed by 0 bases and 2 bases, with 7 bases remaining between them. The CDR3 loop is CASSYSSGNYGYTF. The CDR3 DNA is TGTGCCAGCAGTTACTCATCAGGGAACTATGGCTACACCTTC.

The chain couples TRBV7-6 to TRBJ2-6; no clear D gene. Deletions cut 1 base from V and 0 bases from J, with 4 bases between. Germline assignment: CDR1 SGHVS and CDR2 FNYEAQ. This CDR3 contains 15 residues. The CDR3 bases are TGTGCCAGCAGCTTAGTAGGCTCTGGGGCCAACGTCCTGACTTTC. Translated, it gives CASSLVGSGANVLTF.

The genes are TRBV30 and TRBJ2-5; 7 bases agree with TRBD1. Trimming took 3 bases from V and 10 from J; bases not matched to a gene: 8. The length of the CDR3 is 12 residues. Germline values: CDR1 GTSNPN, CDR2 SVGIG (reference sequence). The CDR3 reads CAWRLDRDSQYF. CDR3 DNA sequence: TGTGCCTGGAGGCTAGACCGGGACAGCCAGTACTTC.

This chain connects TRBV6-5 to TRBJ1-6; possibly TRBD1 for D (5 bases). Trimming left V 9 bases short and J 9 bases short, with 15 bases between. Germline CDR1 and CDR2: MNHEY and SVGAGI. This CDR3 spans 13 amino acids. CDR3 amino acids: CASQGTYRSPLHF. The DNA of the CDR3 is TGTGCCAGTCAGGGAACCTATCGTTCACCCCTCCACTTT.

The V and J genes are TRBV7-3 and TRBJ2-7; D may be TRBD2 (6 bases). Germline V gives CDR1 SGHTA, CDR2 FQGTGA. The CDR3 runs 14 residues. Trimming took 2 bases from V and 2 from J, leaving 10 bases between them. The DNA for the CDR3 is TGTGCCAGCAGCTTAGGGGGGACCCCCTACGAGCAGTACTTC. It is translated as CASSLGGTPYEQYF. Full variable domain (missing parts from reference TRBV7-3 and TRBJ2-7): GAGVSQTPSNKVTEKGKYVELRCDPISGHTALYWYRQSLGQGPEFLIYFQGTGAADDSGLPNDRFFAVRPEGSVSTLKIQRTERGDSAVYLCASSLGGTPYEQYFGPGTRLTVT.

The chain is built from TRBV30 and TRBJ2-3, with D unresolved. Trimming left V 4 bases short and J 1 base short, with 15 bases between. The CDR3 is 15 residues long. CDR1 is GTSNPN and CDR2 is SVGIG in the germline V gene (reference sequence). The CDR3 loop is CAWTSPSLGTDTQYF. CDR3 coding DNA: TGTGCCTGGACCTCCCCGAGCCTGGGCACAGATACGCAGTATTTT.

The CDR3 DNA follows: TGTGCCTGGAGTGTACGGCCTAGGGAGACCCAGTACTTC. Its translation: CAWSVRPRETQYF. This chain joins TRBV30 and TRBJ2-5; D not certain. Germline CDR1 and CDR2: GTSNPN and SVGIG (reference sequence). V gave up 0 bases and J gave up 5 bases, with 10 bases separating them. This CDR3 has 13 amino acids.

The chain joins TRBV9 to TRBJ1-1, with D perhaps matching TRBD1 (6 bases). Trimming stripped 4 bases from V and 4 bases from J, with 14 bases between. The CDR3 loop spans 14 amino acids. Germline-derived CDR1 and CDR2 are SGDLS and YYNGEE. The DNA of the CDR3 is TGTGCCAGCAGCCAGACCCAACAGGGCACTGAAGCTTTCTTT. It yields the protein CASSQTQQGTEAFF.

The chain is built from TRBV14 and TRBJ2-1; D is undetermined. CDR3 length equals 12 residues. The germline V gene has CDR1 SGHDN and CDR2 FVKESK. Trimming took 0 bases from V and 9 from J, leaving 6 bases between them. The CDR3 DNA reads TGTGCCAGCAGCCAAGATTTGGGTGAGCAGTTCTTC. Amino acids: CASSQDLGEQFF.

The genes are TRBV5-6 and TRBJ2-6, with 7 bases identical to TRBD1. After removal of 1 base from V and 0 bases from J, the junction contained 10 bases not matched to a gene. The CDR3 runs 19 residues. Per the germline V gene, CDR1 is SGHDT and CDR2 is YYEEEE. This CDR3 reads CASSLPGTVTRSGANVLTF. The CDR3 bases are TGTGCCAGCAGCTTGCCCGGGACAGTGACTCGCTCTGGGGCCAACGTCCTGACTTTC.

V usage is TRBV19 and J usage is TRBJ1-2; the D is unclear. Germline V gene sequence: CDR1 LNHDA, CDR2 SQIVND (reference sequence). CDR3 size: 15 residues. Trimming took off 5 bases at V and 0 bases at J, with 13 bases between the two ends. CDR3 nucleotides: TGTGCCAGTAGTCCGACGGACGGGGCTAACTATGGCTACACCTTC. Encoded protein: CASSPTDGANYGYTF.

The CDR3 DNA follows: TGTGCCAGCAGGAGGACTATTCTCCAAGAGACCCAGTACTTC. This encodes CASRRTILQETQYF. This chain links TRBV6-1 with TRBJ2-5; D perhaps matches TRBD2 (6 bases). The CDR3 loop spans 14 amino acids. V dropped 6 bases and J dropped 1 base, with 12 bases sitting between them. Germline-derived CDR1 and CDR2 are MNHNS and SASEGT.

This clone was detected a few times. The rearrangement joins TRBV5-1 to TRBJ2-3, with TRBD2 identical over 9 bases. After removal of 8 bases from V and 0 bases from J, the junction contained 7 bases not matched to a gene. There are 15 residues in the CDR3. Looked up from germline, CDR1 is SGHRS and CDR2 is YFSETQ. For the CDR3, the DNA is TGCGCCAGTTGTCGCGGGAGGGCTAGCACAGATACGCAGTATTTT. Translation: CASCRGRASTDTQYF.

This chain connects TRBV7-6 to TRBJ2-7, with 11 bases identical to TRBD2. The CDR3 extends over 15 amino acids. Germline V gives CDR1 SGHVS, CDR2 FNYEAQ. Trimming at V came to 5 bases and at J to 7 bases, leaving 10 bases not matched to a gene. DNA of the CDR3: TGTGCCAGCAGCCCCGTAGCGGGAGGGCCGAGGGAGCAGTACTTC. Protein sequence: CASSPVAGGPREQYF.

The chain joins TRBV15 to TRBJ2-7, with D tentatively TRBD1 or TRBD2 (5 bases each). The CDR3 has 15 amino acids. The V and J ends lost 4 bases and 0 bases respectively, with 13 bases between them. CDR1 is LNHNV and CDR2 is YYDKDF in the germline V gene (reference sequence). CDR3 loop: CATSIGTESSYEQYF. In DNA form, the CDR3 reads TGTGCCACCAGCATAGGGACGGAGAGCTCCTACGAGCAGTACTTC.

This clone was picked up a small number of times. The rearrangement joins TRBV19 to TRBJ2-1; D possibly corresponds to TRBD2 (6 bases). CDR3 size: 14 residues. Between the trimmed V and J ends, which lost 5 bases and 3 bases, there was a span of 11 bases. Germline V CDR1 and CDR2: LNHDA, SQIVND (reference sequence). CDR3 bases: TGTGCCAGTAGTGCCCGGGGGAACTACAATGAGCAGTTCTTC. It encodes CASSARGNYNEQFF.